The 9 T cell receptor beta chains below come from one sample, sequenced in a study of blood T cell repertoires in COVID-19. TCRdb keeps only in-frame clones here, not all; method: immunoSEQ multiplex PCR. The profile shows about 310,000 clones, 85% to 90% of them singletons. Sequences were obtained from PBMCs or T cells enriched from blood (not recorded which). These receptors all come from a woman in her 30s who had recovered from COVID-19.

The chain uses TRBV29-1 and TRBJ1-1; D might be TRBD1 (6 bases). Germline CDR1 and CDR2: SQVTM and ANQGSEA. CDR3 size: 14 residues. V lost 6 bases and J 4 bases, leaving 18 bases between the germline ends. CDR3 in amino acids: CSVQQGSVRTEAFF. Here the CDR3 DNA reads TGCAGCGTACAACAGGGATCGGTTCGCACTGAAGCTTTCTTT.

This clone was observed once. CDR3 region: CASSVDNYNEQFF. Written as DNA, the CDR3 is TGTGCCAGCAGCGTAGACAACTACAATGAGCAGTTCTTC. The chain is built from TRBV9 and TRBJ2-1, with D unclear. CDR1 is SGDLS, CDR2 YYNGEE, per germline. CDR3 size: 13 residues. Trimming removed 0 bases from V and 3 bases from J, with 4 bases in between.

This clone was observed once. This chain connects TRBV5-4 to TRBJ2-1; 8 bases match TRBD2. This CDR3 region has 17 residues. Germline CDR1 reads SGHNT; CDR2 reads YYREEE (reference sequence). Germline trimming cut 4 bases from V and 3 bases from J; bases unmatched to any gene: 12. The chain's CDR3 is CASSPTAGGLNYNEQFF. The DNA for the CDR3 is TGTGCCAGCAGCCCAACTGCGGGAGGATTAAACTACAATGAGCAGTTCTTC. The variable domain in full, completed from reference TRBV5-4 and TRBJ2-1, reads ETGVTQSPTHLIKTRGQQVTLRCSSQSGHNTVSWYQQALGQGPQFIFQYYREEENGRGNFPPRFSGLQFPNYSSELNVNALELDDSALYLCASSPTAGGLNYNEQFFGPGTRLTVL.

The rearrangement joins TRBV5-6 to TRBJ1-4; maybe TRBD1 (5 bases). Trimming removed 0 bases from V and 4 bases from J, with 10 bases in between. Germline lookup yields CDR1 SGHDT and CDR2 YYEEEE. CDR3 size: 15 residues. The CDR3 loop is CASSLDRFHNEKLFF. The CDR3 nucleotides are TGTGCCAGCAGCTTGGACAGGTTTCATAATGAAAAACTGTTTTTT. Drawing the rest from reference TRBV5-6 and TRBJ1-4, the complete variable domain is DAGVTQSPTHLIKTRGQQVTLRCSPKSGHDTVSWYQQALGQGPQFIFQYYEEEERQRGNFPDRFSGHQFPNYSSELNVNALLLGDSALYLCASSLDRFHNEKLFFGSGTQLSVL.

This clone has a handful of counts. The CDR3 DNA reads as TGTGCCAGTACTTACAGCTTGAACACTGAAGCTTTCTTT. Its translation is CASTYSLNTEAFF. This chain uses TRBV19 with TRBJ1-1; D gene ambiguous. CDR1 and CDR2 from the germline V gene are LNHDA and SQIVND (reference sequence). This CDR3 is built from 13 residues. V gave up 7 bases and J gave up 0 bases, with 9 bases separating them.

The chain joins TRBV19 to TRBJ2-1, with D perhaps TRBD2 (6 bases). Trimming shortened V by 0 bases and J by 4 bases, and 19 bases separated the two germline ends. Germline V gives CDR1 LNHDA, CDR2 SQIVND (reference sequence). The CDR3 loop spans 18 amino acids. CDR3 nucleotide sequence: TGTGCCAGTAGTATAGATTTGGGACTCACCCACTTATACAATGAGCAGTTCTTC. Translated, it gives CASSIDLGLTHLYNEQFF. Combining the CDR3 with reference TRBV19 and TRBJ2-1 gives the whole variable domain DGGITQSPKYLFRKEGQNVTLSCEQNLNHDAMYWYRQDPGQGLRLIYYSQIVNDFQKGDIAEGYSVSREKKESFPLTVTSAQKNPTAFYLCASSIDLGLTHLYNEQFFGPGTRLTVL.

The chain recombines TRBV5-1 with TRBJ2-6, with a possible D match to TRBD1 (5 bases). CDR3 length: 18 residues. The germline V gene has CDR1 SGHRS and CDR2 YFSETQ. V lost 0 bases, J lost 8 bases, and 21 bases lay in between. The CDR3 DNA is TGCGCCAGCAGCTTGGCCTTTCTCGGACACCCGTGGTCCAACGTCCTGACTTTC. Translating it yields CASSLAFLGHPWSNVLTF. Full variable domain (rest looked up from reference TRBV5-1 and TRBJ2-6): KAGVTQTPRYLIKTRGQQVTLSCSPISGHRSVSWYQQTPGQGLQFLFEYFSETQRNKGNFPGRFSGRQFSNSRSEMNVSTLELGDSALYLCASSLAFLGHPWSNVLTFGAGSRLTVL.

The V gene is TRBV24-1, the J gene TRBJ1-4; D is uncertain. This CDR3 comprises 13 residues. The germline gives CDR1 KGHDR, CDR2 SFDVKD. The V end lost 6 bases, the J end lost 6 bases, and 10 bases lay between the germline ends. The CDR3 here is CATSRSGDEKLFF. The CDR3 DNA sequence: TGTGCCACCAGTCGGTCCGGGGATGAAAAACTGTTTTTT.

The chain uses TRBV6-1 and TRBJ2-7, with 8 positions matching TRBD1. Germline V lookup: CDR1 MNHNS, CDR2 SASEGT. CDR3 length: 14 residues. The V gene end was trimmed by 2 bases and the J gene end by 6 bases; junction bases not matched to a gene: 6. The CDR3 DNA reads TGTGCCAGCAGTGAATTAGGACAGGGTCTCGAGCAGTACTTC. It codes for CASSELGQGLEQYF.